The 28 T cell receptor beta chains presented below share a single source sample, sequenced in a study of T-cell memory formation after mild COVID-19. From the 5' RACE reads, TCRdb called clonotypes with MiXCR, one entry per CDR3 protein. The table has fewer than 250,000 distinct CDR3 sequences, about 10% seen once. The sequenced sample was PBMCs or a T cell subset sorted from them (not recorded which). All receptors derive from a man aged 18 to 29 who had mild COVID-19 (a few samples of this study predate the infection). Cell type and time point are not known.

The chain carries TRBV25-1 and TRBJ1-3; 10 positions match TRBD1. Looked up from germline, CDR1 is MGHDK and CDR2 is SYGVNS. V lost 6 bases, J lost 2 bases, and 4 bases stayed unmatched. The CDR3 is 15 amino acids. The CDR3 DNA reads TGTGCCAGCAGGGGGGACAGGGGTCCTGGAAACACCATATATTTT. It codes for CASRGDRGPGNTIYF.

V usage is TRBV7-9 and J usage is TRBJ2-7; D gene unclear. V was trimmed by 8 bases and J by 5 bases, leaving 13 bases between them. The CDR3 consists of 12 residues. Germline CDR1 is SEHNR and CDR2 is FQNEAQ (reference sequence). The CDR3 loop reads CASRSVGDEQYF. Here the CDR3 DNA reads TGTGCCAGCCGCTCGGTTGGGGACGAGCAGTACTTC.

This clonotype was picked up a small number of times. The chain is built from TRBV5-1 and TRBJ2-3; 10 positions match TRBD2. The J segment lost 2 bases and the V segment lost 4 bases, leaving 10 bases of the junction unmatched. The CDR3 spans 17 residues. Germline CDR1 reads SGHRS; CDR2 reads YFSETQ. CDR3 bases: TGCGCCAGCAGCGTCAAGCGGGGGGGACGTTACACAGATACGCAGTATTTT. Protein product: CASSVKRGGRYTDTQYF.

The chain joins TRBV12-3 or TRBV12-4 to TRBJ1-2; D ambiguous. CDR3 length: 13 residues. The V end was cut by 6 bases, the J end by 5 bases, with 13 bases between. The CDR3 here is CASRPDGLYGYTF. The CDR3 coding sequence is TGTGCCAGCAGACCAGACGGCCTGTATGGCTACACCTTC.

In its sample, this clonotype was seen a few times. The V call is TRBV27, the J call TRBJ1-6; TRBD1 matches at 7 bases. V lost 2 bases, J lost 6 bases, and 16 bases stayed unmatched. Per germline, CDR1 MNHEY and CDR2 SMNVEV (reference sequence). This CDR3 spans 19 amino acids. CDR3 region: CASSLRAIPQGVVNSPLHF. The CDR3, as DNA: TGTGCCAGCAGTTTAAGGGCGATTCCGCAGGGGGTGGTTAATTCACCCCTCCACTTT.

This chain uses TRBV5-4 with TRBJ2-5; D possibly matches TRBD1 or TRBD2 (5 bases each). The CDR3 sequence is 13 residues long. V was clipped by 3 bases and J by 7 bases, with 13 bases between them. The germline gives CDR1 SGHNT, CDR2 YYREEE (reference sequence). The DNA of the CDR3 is TGTGCCAGCAGCTCTTGGGGGAGTGCGACCCAGTACTTC. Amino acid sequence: CASSSWGSATQYF.

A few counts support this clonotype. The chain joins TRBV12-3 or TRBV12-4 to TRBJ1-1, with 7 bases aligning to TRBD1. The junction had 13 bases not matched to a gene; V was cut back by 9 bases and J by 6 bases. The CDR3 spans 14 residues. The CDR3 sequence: CASVPRTGNAEAFF. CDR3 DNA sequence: TGTGCCAGTGTCCCCAGGACAGGTAACGCTGAAGCTTTCTTT.

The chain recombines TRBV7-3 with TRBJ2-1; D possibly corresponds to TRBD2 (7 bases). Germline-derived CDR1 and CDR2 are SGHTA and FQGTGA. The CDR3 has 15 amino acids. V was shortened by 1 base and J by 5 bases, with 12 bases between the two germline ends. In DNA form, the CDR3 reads TGTGCCAGCAGCTTAATGATCGGGGGGCACAATGAGCAGTTCTTC. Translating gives CASSLMIGGHNEQFF.

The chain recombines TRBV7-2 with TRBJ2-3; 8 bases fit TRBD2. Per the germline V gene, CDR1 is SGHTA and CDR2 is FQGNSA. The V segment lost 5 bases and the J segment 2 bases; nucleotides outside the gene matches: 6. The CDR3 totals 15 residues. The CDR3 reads CASSPRGAHTDTQYF. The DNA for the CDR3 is TGTGCCAGCAGCCCGCGGGGGGCCCACACAGATACGCAGTATTTT. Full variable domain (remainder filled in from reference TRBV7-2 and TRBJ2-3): GAGVSQSPSNKVTEKGKDVELRCDPISGHTALYWYRQSLGQGLEFLIYFQGNSAPDKSGLPSDRFSAERTGGSVSTLTIQRTQQEDSAVYLCASSPRGAHTDTQYFGPGTRLTVL.

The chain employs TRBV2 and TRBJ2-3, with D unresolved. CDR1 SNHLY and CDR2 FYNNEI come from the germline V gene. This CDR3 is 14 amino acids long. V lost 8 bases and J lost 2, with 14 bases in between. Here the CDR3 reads CASGRLLYTDTQYF. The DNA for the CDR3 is TGTGCCAGCGGCCGCCTACTATACACAGATACGCAGTATTTT.

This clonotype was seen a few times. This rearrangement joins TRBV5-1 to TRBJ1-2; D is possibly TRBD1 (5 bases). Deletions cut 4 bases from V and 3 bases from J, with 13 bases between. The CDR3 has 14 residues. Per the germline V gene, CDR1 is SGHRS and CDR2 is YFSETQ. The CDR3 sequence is CASSVGGLDYGYTF. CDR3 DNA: TGCGCCAGCAGCGTTGGGGGACTCGACTATGGCTACACCTTC.

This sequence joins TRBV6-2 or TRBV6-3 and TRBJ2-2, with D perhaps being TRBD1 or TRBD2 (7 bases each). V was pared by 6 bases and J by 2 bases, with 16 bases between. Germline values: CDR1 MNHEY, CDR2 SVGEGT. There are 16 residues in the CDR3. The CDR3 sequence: CASRPTRGGNTGELFF. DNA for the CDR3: TGTGCCAGCAGACCGACCAGGGGGGGTAACACCGGGGAGCTGTTTTTT.

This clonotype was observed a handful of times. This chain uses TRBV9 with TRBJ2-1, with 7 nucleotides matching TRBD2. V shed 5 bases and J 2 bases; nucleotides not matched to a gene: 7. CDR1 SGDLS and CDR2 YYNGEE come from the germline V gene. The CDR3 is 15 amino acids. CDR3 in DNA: TGTGCCAGCAGTCGCACTAGCGACACCTACAATGAGCAGTTCTTC. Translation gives CASSRTSDTYNEQFF. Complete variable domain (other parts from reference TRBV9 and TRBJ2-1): DSGVTQTPKHLITATGQRVTLRCSPRSGDLSVYWYQQSLDQGLQFLIQYYNGEERAKGNILERFSAQQFPDLHSELNLSSLELGDSALYFCASSRTSDTYNEQFFGPGTRLTVL.

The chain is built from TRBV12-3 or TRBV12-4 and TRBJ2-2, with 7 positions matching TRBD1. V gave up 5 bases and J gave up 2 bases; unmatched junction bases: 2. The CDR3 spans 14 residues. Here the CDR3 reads CASSDRVNTGELFF. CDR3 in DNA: TGTGCCAGCAGTGACAGGGTAAACACCGGGGAGCTGTTTTTT.

The CDR3 loop is CSARDTSGGVRITDTQYF. The CDR3 nucleotides read TGCAGTGCTAGAGATACTAGCGGGGGGGTTAGGATAACAGATACGCAGTATTTT. This chain links TRBV20-1 with TRBJ2-3, with TRBD2 matching 13 bases. The CDR3 consists of 18 residues. Germline CDR1 DFQATT, CDR2 SNEGSKA (reference sequence). Trimming at V came to 0 bases and at J to 3 bases, leaving 9 bases not matched to a gene.

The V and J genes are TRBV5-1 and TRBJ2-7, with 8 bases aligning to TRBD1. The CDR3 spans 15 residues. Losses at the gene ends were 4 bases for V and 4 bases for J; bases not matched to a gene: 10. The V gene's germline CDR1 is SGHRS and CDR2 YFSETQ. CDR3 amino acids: CASSRLPDRDYEQYV. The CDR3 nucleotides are TGCGCCAGCAGCCGACTCCCGGACAGGGATTACGAGCAGTACGTC.

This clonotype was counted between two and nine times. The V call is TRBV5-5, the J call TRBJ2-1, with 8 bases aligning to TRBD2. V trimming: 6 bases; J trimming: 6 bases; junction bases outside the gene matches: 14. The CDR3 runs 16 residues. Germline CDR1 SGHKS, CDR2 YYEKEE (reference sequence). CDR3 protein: CASTPPHARGVNEQFF. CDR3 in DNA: TGTGCCAGCACCCCGCCCCACGCGCGGGGGGTCAATGAGCAGTTCTTC.

CDR3 residues: CSVDGQGYEAFF. The CDR3 DNA is TGCAGCGTTGACGGTCAGGGGTATGAAGCTTTCTTT. J is TRBJ1-1 and V is TRBV29-1, with a weak D call TRBD1 (6 bases). V was shortened by 3 bases and J by 7 bases, with 12 bases between the two germline ends. Germline CDR1 and CDR2: SQVTM and ANQGSEA. This CDR3 has 12 residues.

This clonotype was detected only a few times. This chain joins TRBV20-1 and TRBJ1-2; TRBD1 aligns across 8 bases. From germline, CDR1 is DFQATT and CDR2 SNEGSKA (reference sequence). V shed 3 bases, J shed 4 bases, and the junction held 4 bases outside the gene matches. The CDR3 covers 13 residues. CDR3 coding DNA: TGCAGTGCTAGGGATGGACAGGGCTATGGCTACACCTTC. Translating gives CSARDGQGYGYTF.

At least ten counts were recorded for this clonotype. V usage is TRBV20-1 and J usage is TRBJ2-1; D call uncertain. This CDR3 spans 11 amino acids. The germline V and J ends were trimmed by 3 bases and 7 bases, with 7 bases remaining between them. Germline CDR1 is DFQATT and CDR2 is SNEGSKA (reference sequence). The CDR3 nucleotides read TGCAGTGCTAGGGAAGAGAATGAGCAGTTCTTC. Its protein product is CSAREENEQFF.

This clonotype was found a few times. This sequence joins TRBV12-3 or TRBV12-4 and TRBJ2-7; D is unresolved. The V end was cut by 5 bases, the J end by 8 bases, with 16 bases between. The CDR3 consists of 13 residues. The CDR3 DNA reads TGTGCCAGCAGTCGGTCCCGAAGTGAAAAGCAGTACGTC. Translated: CASSRSRSEKQYV.

CDR3 sequence reads: CASRLAEERGQGPYGYTF. In nucleotides, the CDR3 is TGTGCAAGTCGCTTAGCTGAGGAGAGAGGTCAGGGGCCCTATGGCTACACCTTC. This rearrangement joins TRBV12-2 to TRBJ1-2; the table's D call of TRBD1 was not tested on the DNA. TRBV12-2 is labeled a pseudogene. There are 18 residues in the CDR3.

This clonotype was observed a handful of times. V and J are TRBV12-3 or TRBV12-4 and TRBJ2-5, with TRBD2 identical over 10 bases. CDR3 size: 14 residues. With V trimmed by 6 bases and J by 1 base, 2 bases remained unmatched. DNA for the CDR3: TGTGCCAGCAGCCAGCGGGGGGGCCAAGAGACCCAGTACTTC. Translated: CASSQRGGQETQYF.

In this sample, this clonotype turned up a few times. CDR3 in amino acids: CASTPAGGGQDYGYTF. The CDR3 DNA follows: TGCGCCAGCACCCCTGCCGGGGGGGGCCAGGACTATGGCTACACCTTC. This chain links TRBV5-1 with TRBJ1-2, with D tentatively TRBD1 (6 bases). Per germline, CDR1 SGHRS and CDR2 YFSETQ. Trimming pared 6 bases from V and 3 bases from J, leaving 21 bases between. This CDR3 comprises 16 residues.

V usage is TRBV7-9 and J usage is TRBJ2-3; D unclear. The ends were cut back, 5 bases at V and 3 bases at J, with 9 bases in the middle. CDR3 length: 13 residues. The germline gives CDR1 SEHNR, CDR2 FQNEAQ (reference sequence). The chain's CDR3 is CASSISPTDTQYF. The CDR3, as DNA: TGTGCCAGCAGCATATCCCCTACAGATACGCAGTATTTT.

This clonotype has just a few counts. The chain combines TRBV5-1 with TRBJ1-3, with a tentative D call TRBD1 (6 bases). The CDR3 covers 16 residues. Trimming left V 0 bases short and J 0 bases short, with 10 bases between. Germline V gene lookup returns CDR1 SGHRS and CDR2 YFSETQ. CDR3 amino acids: CASSLAPDSSGNTIYF. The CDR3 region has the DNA TGCGCCAGCAGCTTGGCCCCGGACAGCTCTGGAAACACCATATATTTT.

The CDR3 reads CASSLSGEWEQYV. In DNA form, the CDR3 reads TGTGCCAGCAGCTTGTCAGGGGAATGGGAGCAGTACGTC. The gene calls are TRBV5-5 and TRBJ2-7; TRBD1 might be the D (6 bases). V lost 1 base and J 7 bases, leaving 12 bases between the germline ends. The length of the CDR3 is 13 residues. Germline CDR1 is SGHKS and CDR2 is YYEKEE (reference sequence).

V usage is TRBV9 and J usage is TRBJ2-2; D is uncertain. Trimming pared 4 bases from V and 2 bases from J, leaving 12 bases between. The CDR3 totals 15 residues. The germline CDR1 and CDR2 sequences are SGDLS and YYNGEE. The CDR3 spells CASSLIDSNTGELFF. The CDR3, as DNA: TGTGCCAGCAGCTTAATAGATTCTAACACCGGGGAGCTGTTTTTT.